The 19 T cell receptor beta chains below come from one sample, sequenced in a study of blood T cell repertoires in COVID-19. The table came from immunoSEQ multiplex PCR; TCRdb's copy has only in-frame clones and leaves some out. The table records just over 250,000 clones, 87% of them present only once. Sequenced sample: peripheral blood. All receptors derive from a woman in her 50s with acute or convalescent COVID-19.

J is TRBJ2-7 and V is TRBV6-2 or TRBV6-3, with 11 bases aligning to TRBD2. J was trimmed by 4 bases and V by 6 bases; bases with no gene match: 14. This CDR3 is built from 17 residues. Germline V gene data show CDR1 as MNHEY and CDR2 as SVGEGT. The CDR3 is CASSNLLAGGLGYEQYF. The CDR3 region has the DNA TGTGCCAGCAGCAACCTCCTAGCGGGAGGTCTGGGGTACGAGCAGTACTTC.

V and J are TRBV3-1 (or the pseudogene TRBV3-2) and TRBJ1-1; D gene uncertain. CDR1 LGHDT and CDR2 YNNKEL come from the germline V gene (reference sequence). The CDR3 has 11 amino acids. The V end lost 1 base, the J end lost 7 bases, and 4 bases lay between the germline ends. This chain's CDR3 is CASSQGYEAFF. The CDR3 DNA follows: TGTGCCAGCAGCCAAGGTTATGAAGCTTTCTTT.

CDR3 DNA sequence: TGTGCCAGCAGCTTGGGTGAAGCGGACCTCACCCTCCACTTT. Translating gives CASSLGEADLTLHF. The gene calls are TRBV5-8 and TRBJ1-6, with D hard to call. The CDR3 extends over 14 amino acids. Germline CDR1 SGHTS, CDR2 YDEGEE. V was cut by 0 bases and J by 14 bases, with 15 bases left in between.

The chain employs TRBV12-3 or TRBV12-4 and TRBJ1-1, with a possible D match to TRBD1 (6 bases). This CDR3 has 13 residues. With 8 bases removed from V and 0 bases from J, the gap between germline ends came to 10 bases. This CDR3 is CASRQALNTEAFF. CDR3 DNA sequence: TGTGCCAGCCGACAGGCATTGAACACTGAAGCTTTCTTT.

The rearrangement links TRBV7-2 to TRBJ2-2; no definite D call. V lost 1 base and J 0 bases, leaving 9 bases between the germline ends. Germline values: CDR1 SGHTA, CDR2 FQGNSA. CDR3 length equals 16 residues. The CDR3 sequence is CASSLEAPANTGELFF. The CDR3 DNA reads as TGTGCCAGCAGCTTAGAAGCACCTGCGAACACCGGGGAGCTGTTTTTT.

The chain combines TRBV4-1 with TRBJ1-4; D ambiguous. The V and J ends lost 1 base and 2 bases respectively, with 8 bases between them. Germline-derived CDR1 and CDR2 are MGHRA and YSYEKL. This CDR3 has 15 residues. Written as DNA, the CDR3 is TGCGCCAGCAGCCAAGTCCCCGGGACTAATGAAAAACTGTTTTTT. It yields the protein CASSQVPGTNEKLFF.

This clone came up once. The chain joins TRBV5-5 to TRBJ1-5; 8 bases are shared with TRBD1. Germline CDR1 SGHKS, CDR2 YYEKEE (reference sequence). This CDR3 spans 15 amino acids. The V gene end was trimmed by 4 bases and the J gene end by 6 bases; junction bases not matched to a gene: 9. The CDR3 region is CASSPGTGVGQPQHF. The DNA of the CDR3 is TGTGCCAGCAGCCCCGGGACAGGAGTGGGTCAGCCCCAGCATTTT.

The rearrangement uses TRBV7-2 and TRBJ2-7, with 9 nucleotides matching TRBD2. Germline V gene lookup returns CDR1 SGHTA and CDR2 FQGNSA. V lost 2 bases, J lost 3 bases, and 14 bases stayed unmatched. The CDR3 spans 18 residues. The CDR3 spells CASSLREGGSGSIYEQYF. The CDR3 DNA reads as TGTGCCAGCAGCTTAAGGGAGGGGGGTAGCGGGAGCATCTACGAGCAGTACTTC.

The J gene is TRBJ2-1, the V gene TRBV20-1; TRBD1 matches at 7 bases. The V segment lost 3 bases and the J segment 4 bases; nucleotides outside the gene matches: 6. This CDR3 has 14 amino acids. Looked up from germline, CDR1 is DFQATT and CDR2 is SNEGSKA (reference sequence). CDR3 sequence (DNA): TGCAGTGCTAGTAGACAGGGTTTTTACAATGAGCAGTTCTTC. This encodes CSASRQGFYNEQFF.

V usage is TRBV30 and J usage is TRBJ2-5; weak D call: TRBD2 (6 bases). The CDR3 covers 11 residues. Germline V gives CDR1 GTSNPN, CDR2 SVGIG (reference sequence). The V and J ends lost 2 bases and 5 bases respectively, with 6 bases between them. The CDR3 loop reads CAWSRGETQYF. Here the CDR3 DNA reads TGTGCCTGGAGTCGGGGGGAGACCCAGTACTTC.

The chain carries TRBV3-1 (or the pseudogene TRBV3-2) and TRBJ1-3, with D tentatively TRBD1 (6 bases). The V gene's germline CDR1 is LGHDT and CDR2 YNNKEL (reference sequence). This CDR3 is 16 amino acids long. Trimming took 4 bases from V and 0 from J, leaving 13 bases between them. The CDR3 loop reads CASSLGRGGSGNTIYF. CDR3 in DNA: TGTGCCAGCAGCCTGGGACGAGGGGGCTCTGGAAACACCATATATTTT.

The J gene is TRBJ1-2, the V gene TRBV9, with 9 bases lining up with TRBD1. V lost 0 bases to trimming and J lost 3 bases; unmatched junction nucleotides: 0. CDR1 is SGDLS, CDR2 YYNGEE, per germline. The CDR3 covers 14 residues. CDR3 sequence: CASSVGQGDYGYTF. CDR3 nucleotides: TGTGCCAGCAGCGTAGGACAGGGGGACTATGGCTACACCTTC.

This clone was picked up one time. V is TRBV6-5 and J is TRBJ1-1; no clear D. This CDR3 contains 13 residues. V was trimmed by 10 bases and J by 0 bases, leaving 12 bases between them. Germline assignment: CDR1 MNHEY and CDR2 SVGAGI. This chain's CDR3 is CATVPLLNTEAFF. CDR3 nucleotide sequence: TGTGCCACCGTACCCCTATTGAACACTGAAGCTTTCTTT.

The chain has TRBV30 and TRBJ2-7; D is possibly TRBD2 (6 bases). With 7 bases removed from V and 5 bases from J, the gap between germline ends came to 18 bases. The length of the CDR3 is 13 residues. Germline values: CDR1 GTSNPN, CDR2 SVGIG (reference sequence). The CDR3 loop reads CASEGVRTNEQYF. CDR3 in DNA: TGTGCCTCGGAAGGGGTTAGGACTAACGAGCAGTACTTC.

The V call is TRBV5-7, the J call TRBJ2-7; TRBD1 aligns across 9 bases. TRBV5-7 is labeled an ORF, and its function is uncertain. J gave up 3 bases and V 4 bases, and 5 bases lay outside the gene matches. The CDR3 length is 14 residues. The CDR3 DNA sequence: TGTGCCAGCAGCCTTCGGGGACAGGGCTACGAGCAGTACTTC. Amino acids: CASSLRGQGYEQYF.

The chain carries TRBV30 and TRBJ1-1; no clear D gene. This CDR3 has 13 residues. V was cut by 0 bases and J by 1 base, with 6 bases left in between. Germline lookup yields CDR1 GTSNPN and CDR2 SVGIG (reference sequence). The CDR3 DNA is TGTGCCTGGAGTGTACAGAGGAACACTGAAGCTTTCTTT. This sequence encodes CAWSVQRNTEAFF.

V is TRBV19 and J is TRBJ1-1; a possible D gene is TRBD1 (6 bases). This CDR3 is 14 amino acids long. Per germline, CDR1 LNHDA and CDR2 SQIVND (reference sequence). V lost 1 base and J 7 bases, leaving 13 bases between the germline ends. The CDR3 nucleotides are TGTGCCAGTAGTATAGGGGCAGGGGCCTATGAAGCTTTCTTT. Its protein product is CASSIGAGAYEAFF.

The rearrangement links TRBV5-4 to TRBJ2-5; possibly TRBD2 for D (7 bases). The V end was cut by 4 bases, the J end by 5 bases, with 15 bases between. The CDR3 extends over 14 amino acids. Per germline, CDR1 SGHNT and CDR2 YYREEE (reference sequence). CDR3: CASSSTEGGETQYF. The CDR3, as DNA: TGTGCCAGCAGCAGTACGGAGGGGGGGGAGACCCAGTACTTC.

This clone was seen only a few times. The chain joins TRBV10-3 to TRBJ2-7; TRBD1 agrees at 10 bases. Looked up from germline, CDR1 is ENHRY and CDR2 is SYGVKD. V was clipped by 1 base and J by 6 bases; unmatched bases: 9. The CDR3 has 16 residues. As DNA, the CDR3 is TGTGCCATCAGTGAGTTCTGGGACAGGGGAAGAGTCGAGCAGTACTTC. It yields the protein CAISEFWDRGRVEQYF.